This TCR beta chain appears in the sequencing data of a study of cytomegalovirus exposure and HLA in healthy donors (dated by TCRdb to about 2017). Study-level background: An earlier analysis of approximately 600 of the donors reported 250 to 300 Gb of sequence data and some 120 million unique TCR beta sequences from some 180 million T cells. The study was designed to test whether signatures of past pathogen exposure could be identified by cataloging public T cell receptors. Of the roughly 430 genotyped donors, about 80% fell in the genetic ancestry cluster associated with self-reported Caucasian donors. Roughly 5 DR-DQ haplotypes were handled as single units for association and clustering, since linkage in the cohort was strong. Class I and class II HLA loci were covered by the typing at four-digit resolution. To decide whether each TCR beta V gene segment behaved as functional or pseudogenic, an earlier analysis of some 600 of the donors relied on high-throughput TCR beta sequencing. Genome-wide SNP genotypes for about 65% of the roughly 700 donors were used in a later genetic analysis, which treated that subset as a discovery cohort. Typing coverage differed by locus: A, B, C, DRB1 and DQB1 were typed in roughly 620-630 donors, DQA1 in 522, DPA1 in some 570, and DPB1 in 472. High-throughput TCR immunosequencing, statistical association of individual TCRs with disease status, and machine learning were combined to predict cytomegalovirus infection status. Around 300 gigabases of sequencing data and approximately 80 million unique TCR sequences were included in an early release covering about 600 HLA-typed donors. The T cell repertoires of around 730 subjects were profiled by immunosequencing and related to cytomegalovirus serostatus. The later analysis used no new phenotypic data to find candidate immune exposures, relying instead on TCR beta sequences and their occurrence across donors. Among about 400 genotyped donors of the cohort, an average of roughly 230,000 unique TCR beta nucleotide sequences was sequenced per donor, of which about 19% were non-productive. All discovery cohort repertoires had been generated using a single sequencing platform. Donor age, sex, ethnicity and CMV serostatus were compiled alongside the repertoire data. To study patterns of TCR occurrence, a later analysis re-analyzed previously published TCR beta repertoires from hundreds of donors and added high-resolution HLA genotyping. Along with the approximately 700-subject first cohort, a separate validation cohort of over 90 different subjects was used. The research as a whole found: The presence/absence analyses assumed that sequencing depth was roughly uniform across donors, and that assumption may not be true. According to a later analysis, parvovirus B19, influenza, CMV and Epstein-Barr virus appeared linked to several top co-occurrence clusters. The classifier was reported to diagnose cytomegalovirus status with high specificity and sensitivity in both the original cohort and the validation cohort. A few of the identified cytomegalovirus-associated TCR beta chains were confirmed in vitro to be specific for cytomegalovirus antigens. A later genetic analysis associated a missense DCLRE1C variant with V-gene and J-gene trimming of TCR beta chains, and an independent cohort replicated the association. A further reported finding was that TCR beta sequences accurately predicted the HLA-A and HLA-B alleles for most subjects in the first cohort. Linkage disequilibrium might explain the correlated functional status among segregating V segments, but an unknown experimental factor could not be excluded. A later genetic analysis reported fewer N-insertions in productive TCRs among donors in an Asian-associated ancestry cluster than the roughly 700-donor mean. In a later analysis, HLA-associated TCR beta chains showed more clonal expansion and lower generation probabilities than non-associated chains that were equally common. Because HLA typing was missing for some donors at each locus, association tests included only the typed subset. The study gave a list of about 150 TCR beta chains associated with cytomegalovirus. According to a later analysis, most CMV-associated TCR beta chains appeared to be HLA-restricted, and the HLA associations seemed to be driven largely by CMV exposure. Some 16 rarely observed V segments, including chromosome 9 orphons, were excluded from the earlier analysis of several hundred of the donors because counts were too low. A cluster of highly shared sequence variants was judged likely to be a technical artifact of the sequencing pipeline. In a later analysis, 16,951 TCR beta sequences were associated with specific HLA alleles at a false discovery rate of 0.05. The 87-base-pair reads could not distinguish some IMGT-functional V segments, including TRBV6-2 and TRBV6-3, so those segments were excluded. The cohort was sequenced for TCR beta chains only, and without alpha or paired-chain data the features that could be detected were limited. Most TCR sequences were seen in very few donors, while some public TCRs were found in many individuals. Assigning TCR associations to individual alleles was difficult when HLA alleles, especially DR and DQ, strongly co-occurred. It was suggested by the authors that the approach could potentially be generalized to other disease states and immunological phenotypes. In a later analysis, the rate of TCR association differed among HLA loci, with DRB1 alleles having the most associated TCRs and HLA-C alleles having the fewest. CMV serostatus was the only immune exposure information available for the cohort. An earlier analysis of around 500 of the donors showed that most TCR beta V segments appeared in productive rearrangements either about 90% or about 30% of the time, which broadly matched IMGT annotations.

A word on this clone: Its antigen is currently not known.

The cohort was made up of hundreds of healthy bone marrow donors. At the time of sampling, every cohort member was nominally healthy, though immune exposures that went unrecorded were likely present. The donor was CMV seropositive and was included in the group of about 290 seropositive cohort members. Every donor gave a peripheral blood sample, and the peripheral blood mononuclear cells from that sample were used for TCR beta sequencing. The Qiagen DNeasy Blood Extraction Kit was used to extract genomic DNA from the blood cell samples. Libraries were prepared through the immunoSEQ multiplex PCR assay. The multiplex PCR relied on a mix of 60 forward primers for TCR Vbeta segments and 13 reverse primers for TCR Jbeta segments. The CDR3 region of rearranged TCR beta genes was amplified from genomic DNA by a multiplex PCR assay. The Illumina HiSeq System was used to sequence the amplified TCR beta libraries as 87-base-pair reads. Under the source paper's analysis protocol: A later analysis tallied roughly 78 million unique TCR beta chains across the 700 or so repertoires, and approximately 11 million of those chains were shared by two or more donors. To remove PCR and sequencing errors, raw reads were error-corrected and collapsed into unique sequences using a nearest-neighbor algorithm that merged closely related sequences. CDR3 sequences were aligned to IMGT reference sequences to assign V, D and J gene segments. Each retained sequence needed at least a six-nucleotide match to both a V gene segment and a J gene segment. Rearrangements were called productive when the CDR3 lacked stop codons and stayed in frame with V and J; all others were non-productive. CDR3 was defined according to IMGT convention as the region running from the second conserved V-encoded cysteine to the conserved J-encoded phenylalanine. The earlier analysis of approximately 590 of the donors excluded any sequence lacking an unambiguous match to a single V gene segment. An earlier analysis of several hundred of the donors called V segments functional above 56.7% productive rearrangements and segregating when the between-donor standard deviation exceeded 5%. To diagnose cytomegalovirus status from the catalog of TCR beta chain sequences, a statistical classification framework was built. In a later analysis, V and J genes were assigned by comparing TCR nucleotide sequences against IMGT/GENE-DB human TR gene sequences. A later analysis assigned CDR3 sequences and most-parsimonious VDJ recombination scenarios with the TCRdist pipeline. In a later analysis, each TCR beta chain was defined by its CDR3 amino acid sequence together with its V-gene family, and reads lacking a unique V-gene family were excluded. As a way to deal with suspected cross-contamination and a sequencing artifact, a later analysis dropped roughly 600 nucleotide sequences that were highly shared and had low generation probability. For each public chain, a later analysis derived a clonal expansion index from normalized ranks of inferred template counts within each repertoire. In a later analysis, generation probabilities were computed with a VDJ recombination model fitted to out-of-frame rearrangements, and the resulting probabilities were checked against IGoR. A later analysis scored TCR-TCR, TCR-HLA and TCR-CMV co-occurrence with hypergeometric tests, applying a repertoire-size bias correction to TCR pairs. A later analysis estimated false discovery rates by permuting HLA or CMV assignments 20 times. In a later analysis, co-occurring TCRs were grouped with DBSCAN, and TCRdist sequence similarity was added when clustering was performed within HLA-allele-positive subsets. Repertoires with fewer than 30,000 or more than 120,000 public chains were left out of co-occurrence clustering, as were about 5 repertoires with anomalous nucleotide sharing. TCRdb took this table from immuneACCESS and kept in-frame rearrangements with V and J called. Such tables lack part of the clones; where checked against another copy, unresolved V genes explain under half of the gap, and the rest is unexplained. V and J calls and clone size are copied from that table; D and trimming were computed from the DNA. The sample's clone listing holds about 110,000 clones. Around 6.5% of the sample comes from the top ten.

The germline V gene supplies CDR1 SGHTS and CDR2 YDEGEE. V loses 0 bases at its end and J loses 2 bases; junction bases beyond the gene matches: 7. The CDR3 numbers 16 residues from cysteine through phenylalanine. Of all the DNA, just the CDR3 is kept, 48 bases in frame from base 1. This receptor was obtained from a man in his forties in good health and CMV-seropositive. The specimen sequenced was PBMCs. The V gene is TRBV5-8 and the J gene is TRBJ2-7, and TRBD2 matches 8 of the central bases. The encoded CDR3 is CASSLARGLAAYEQYF. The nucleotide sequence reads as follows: TGTGCCAGCAGCTTGGCTAGAGGACTAGCTGCCTACGAGCAGTACTTC.